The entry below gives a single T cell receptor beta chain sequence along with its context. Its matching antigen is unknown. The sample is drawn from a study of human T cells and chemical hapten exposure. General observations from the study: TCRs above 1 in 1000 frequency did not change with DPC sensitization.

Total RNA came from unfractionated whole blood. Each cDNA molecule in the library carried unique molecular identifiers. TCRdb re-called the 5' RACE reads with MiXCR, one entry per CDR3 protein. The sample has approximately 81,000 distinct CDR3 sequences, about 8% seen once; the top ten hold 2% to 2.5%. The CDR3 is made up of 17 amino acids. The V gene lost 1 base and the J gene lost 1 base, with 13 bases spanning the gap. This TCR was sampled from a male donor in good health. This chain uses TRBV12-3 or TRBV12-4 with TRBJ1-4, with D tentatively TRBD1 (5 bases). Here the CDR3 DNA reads TGTGCCAGCAGTTTAGGGCAGGGCCTGGGAACTAATGAAAAACTGTTTTTT. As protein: CASSLGQGLGTNEKLFF.